These 26 T cell receptor beta chains came from one sample sequenced in a study of shared clonotypes between healthy human individuals. Profiling relied on immunoSEQ multiplex PCR, and the TCRdb table lists in-frame clones only, not all of them. Of some 95,000 clones listed, about 70% were seen once; the top ten hold around half. The sequenced sample was memory CD8+ T cells sorted from blood. Stated subset: CD45RO+ cells pooled with CCR7-negative TemRA cells. These receptors originate from a young man in good health.

This clone was recorded only once. This chain joins TRBV20-1 and TRBJ2-1; D gene uncertain. The CDR3 length is 11 residues. Germline assignment: CDR1 DFQATT and CDR2 SNEGSKA (reference sequence). The CDR3 is CSLGSNNEQFF. The DNA for the CDR3 is TGCAGCCTAGGTTCGAACAATGAGCAGTTCTTC.

The chain has TRBV9 and TRBJ1-3; D possibly corresponds to TRBD1 (6 bases). CDR3 length: 14 amino acids. Per the germline V gene, CDR1 is SGDLS and CDR2 is YYNGEE. V lost 5 bases and J lost 2, with 11 bases in between. CDR3 nucleotide sequence: TGTGCCAGCAGTTTTACAGGGACTGGAAACACCATATATTTT. Translated, it gives CASSFTGTGNTIYF.

This clone was seen many times. The rearrangement uses TRBV15 and TRBJ2-7, with 8 bases fitting TRBD1. Per the germline V gene, CDR1 is LNHNV and CDR2 is YYDKDF (reference sequence). CDR3 length: 15 amino acids. The V gene end was trimmed by 0 bases and the J gene end by 2 bases; junction bases not matched to a gene: 3. CDR3 protein: CATSRDQGAAYEQYF. CDR3 sequence (DNA): TGTGCCACCAGCAGAGATCAGGGGGCCGCCTACGAGCAGTACTTC.

This chain uses TRBV29-1 with TRBJ1-1, with no clear D. V was cut by 7 bases and J by 2 bases, with 5 bases left in between. The CDR3 is 10 amino acids. From germline, CDR1 is SQVTM and CDR2 ANQGSEA. CDR3 amino acids: CSAVNTEAFF. The CDR3 DNA reads as TGCAGCGCAGTCAACACTGAAGCTTTCTTT. The full variable domain, its missing parts supplied by reference TRBV29-1 and TRBJ1-1, is SAVISQKPSRDICQRGTSLTIQCQVDSQVTMMFWYRQQPGQSLTLIATANQGSEATYESGFVIDKFPISRPNLTFSTLTVSNMSPEDSSIYLCSAVNTEAFFGQGTRLTVV.

The table lists this clone with a few counts. This chain joins TRBV28 and TRBJ2-7, with 7 bases lining up with TRBD1. Germline CDR1 and CDR2: MDHEN and SYDVKM. The CDR3 length is 17 residues. The V segment lost 10 bases and the J segment 0 bases; nucleotides outside the gene matches: 18. CDR3 loop: CATGTAPAVLSSYEQYF. For the CDR3, the DNA is TGTGCCACCGGGACAGCTCCAGCCGTCTTAAGCTCCTACGAGCAGTACTTC.

This clone was found many times. This chain connects TRBV28 to TRBJ2-5; D gene unclear. Trimming cost V 6 bases and J 2 bases, with 13 bases left between them. CDR1 is MDHEN, CDR2 SYDVKM, per germline. This CDR3 spans 14 amino acids. CDR3 coding DNA: TGTGCCAGCAGCCCCGTCCTCCGGCAAGAGACCCAGTACTTC. Translating it yields CASSPVLRQETQYF. Combining the CDR3 with reference TRBV28 and TRBJ2-5 gives the whole variable domain DVKVTQSSRYLVKRTGEKVFLECVQDMDHENMFWYRQDPGLGLRLIYFSYDVKMKEKGDIPEGYSVSREKKERFSLILESASTNQTSMYLCASSPVLRQETQYFGPGTRLLVL.

This rearrangement joins TRBV7-8 to TRBJ2-7; D not certain. This CDR3 comprises 14 residues. Deletions cut 0 bases from V and 1 base from J, with 7 bases between. The V gene's germline CDR1 is SGHVS and CDR2 FQNEAQ. The CDR3 spells CASSLAGWSYEQYF. CDR3 sequence (DNA): TGTGCCAGCAGCTTAGCGGGTTGGTCCTACGAGCAGTACTTC.

This chain connects TRBV7-4 to TRBJ2-2, with D possibly TRBD2 on 6 matching bases. This CDR3 spans 15 amino acids. V lost 4 bases to trimming and J lost 5 bases, with 14 bases between them. CDR1 and CDR2 from the germline V gene are SGHVT and SQSDAQ. The CDR3 region has the DNA TGTGCCAGCAGCTCTACAGGAGGGTGGACCGGGGAGCTGTTTTTT. It codes for CASSSTGGWTGELFF.

This clone has a count of ten or more. V gene TRBV7-2 combines with J gene TRBJ2-4; D is perhaps TRBD1 or TRBD2 (5 bases each). The germline V gene has CDR1 SGHTA and CDR2 FQGNSA. This CDR3 has 19 amino acids. Between the trimmed V and J ends, which lost 2 bases and 0 bases, there was a span of 20 bases. CDR3 sequence: CASSLPTTSRELAKNIQYF. DNA of the CDR3: TGTGCCAGCAGCTTACCCACTACATCCAGGGAGCTAGCCAAAAACATTCAGTACTTC.

Ten or more counts support this clone. The chain combines TRBV11-3 with TRBJ1-5; a possible D gene is TRBD1 (6 bases). CDR1 SGHNT and CDR2 YENEEA come from the germline V gene. This CDR3 region has 16 residues. V lost 5 bases and J 3 bases, leaving 17 bases between the germline ends. The CDR3 coding sequence is TGTGCCAGCAGCCCTAGGTCAAGGGGGAACAATCAGCCCCAGCATTTT. This sequence encodes CASSPRSRGNNQPQHF.

This chain connects TRBV27 to TRBJ2-2, with D possibly being TRBD1 or TRBD2 (5 bases each). The CDR3 consists of 13 residues. V was shortened by 9 bases and J by 7 bases, with 15 bases between the two germline ends. In germline, CDR1 is MNHEY, CDR2 SMNVEV (reference sequence). In DNA, the CDR3 is TGTGCCAGTTCCCTCGGGGCTTTCGGGGAGCTGTTTTTT. Translating it yields CASSLGAFGELFF.

The chain is built from TRBV19 and TRBJ2-3; D gene ambiguous. Trimming took off 5 bases at V and 2 bases at J, with 8 bases between the two ends. The CDR3 has 13 amino acids. Germline V gives CDR1 LNHDA, CDR2 SQIVND (reference sequence). The chain's CDR3 is CASSGGHTDTQYF. In DNA, the CDR3 is TGTGCCAGTAGTGGTGGTCACACAGATACGCAGTATTTT.

This chain uses TRBV19 with TRBJ2-3, with D perhaps TRBD2 (5 bases). The CDR3 covers 16 residues. The V gene lost 0 bases and the J gene lost 3 bases, with 13 bases spanning the gap. The V gene's germline CDR1 is LNHDA and CDR2 SQIVND (reference sequence). CDR3 sequence reads: CASSIESYGETDTQYF. The CDR3 region has the DNA TGTGCCAGTAGTATAGAAAGTTATGGGGAGACAGATACGCAGTATTTT.

The chain recombines TRBV5-1 with TRBJ1-1; tentative D call: TRBD1 (5 bases). V was trimmed by 5 bases and J by 1 base, leaving 9 bases between them. Per germline, CDR1 SGHRS and CDR2 YFSETQ. The CDR3 consists of 13 residues. The CDR3 sequence: CASREQENTEAFF. DNA of the CDR3: TGCGCCAGCAGGGAACAGGAGAACACTGAAGCTTTCTTT. The full variable domain, rest sourced from reference TRBV5-1 and TRBJ1-1, is KAGVTQTPRYLIKTRGQQVTLSCSPISGHRSVSWYQQTPGQGLQFLFEYFSETQRNKGNFPGRFSGRQFSNSRSEMNVSTLELGDSALYLCASREQENTEAFFGQGTRLTVV.

This chain connects TRBV7-9 to TRBJ1-2; a possible D gene is TRBD1 (5 bases). V was cut by 5 bases and J by 4 bases, with 26 bases left in between. CDR1 and CDR2 (germline): SEHNR, FQNEAQ (reference sequence). CDR3 length: 18 residues. CDR3 DNA: TGTGCCAGCAGCCTAGTGCCGGGAACGCAGGGTCTCCCCTATGGCTACACCTTC. Its translation: CASSLVPGTQGLPYGYTF.

For this clone: Additional DNA sequences in this sample encode the identical CDR3. This chain uses TRBV29-1 with TRBJ2-1; 10 bases are a match to TRBD2. The CDR3 sequence is 14 residues long. Germline values: CDR1 SQVTM, CDR2 ANQGSEA. J gave up 7 bases and V 1 base, and 4 bases lay outside the gene matches. The CDR3 coding sequence is TGCAGCGTTGAAGGTCTAGCGGGAGAGAATGAGCAGTTCTTC. Its translation: CSVEGLAGENEQFF.

V gene TRBV5-5 combines with J gene TRBJ1-2; D is possibly TRBD1 (6 bases). The CDR3 runs 15 residues. Germline V gene lookup returns CDR1 SGHKS and CDR2 YYEKEE (reference sequence). Trimming cost V 0 bases and J 5 bases, with 14 bases left between them. The CDR3 region is CASSLAYRTAYGYTF. The DNA for the CDR3 is TGTGCCAGCAGCTTGGCTTATCGGACAGCTTATGGCTACACCTTC.

The V and J genes are TRBV6-6 and TRBJ2-4; 7 nucleotides line up with TRBD1. Germline V gene data show CDR1 as MNHNY and CDR2 as SVGAGI (reference sequence). This CDR3 is built from 15 residues. V lost 3 bases to trimming and J lost 1 base; unmatched junction nucleotides: 3. The CDR3 protein is CASSYDREAKNIQYF. CDR3 DNA: TGTGCCAGCAGTTATGACAGGGAGGCCAAAAACATTCAGTACTTC.

The V and J genes are TRBV5-4 and TRBJ2-1; unclear D gene. CDR3 length equals 11 residues. Trimming pared 2 bases from V and 9 bases from J, leaving 6 bases between. From germline, CDR1 is SGHNT and CDR2 YYREEE (reference sequence). The CDR3: CASSFVGEQFF. CDR3 DNA sequence: TGTGCCAGCAGCTTTGTAGGTGAGCAGTTCTTC.

This clone was counted a few times. The chain links TRBV7-2 to TRBJ2-1, with D perhaps being TRBD1 or TRBD2 (6 bases each). CDR3 length: 14 amino acids. Trimming removed 3 bases at V and 4 bases at J, with 10 bases between. Germline loops: CDR1 SGHTA, CDR2 FQGNSA. CDR3 in amino acids: CASSFAGQYNEQFF. CDR3 bases: TGTGCCAGCAGCTTCGCGGGACAATACAATGAGCAGTTCTTC.

A word on this clone: One end of the junction fails to match germline, which may point to a read error. The chain carries TRBV25-1 and TRBJ2-2; D is unclear. The CDR3 runs 12 residues. Germline V CDR1 and CDR2: MGHDK, SYGVNS. CDR3 protein: CVSTRNTGELFF. CDR3 in DNA: TGTGTCAGCACGCGGAACACCGGGGAGCTGTTTTTT.

The chain joins TRBV7-8 to TRBJ1-2; 8 bases line up with TRBD1. V trimming: 1 base; J trimming: 8 bases; junction bases outside the gene matches: 6. The CDR3 sequence is 14 residues long. In germline, CDR1 is SGHVS, CDR2 FQNEAQ. The CDR3 spells CASSLGPAGGGYTF. In nucleotides, the CDR3 is TGTGCCAGCAGCTTAGGCCCCGCAGGGGGCGGCTACACCTTC.

This clone was observed a few times. This chain connects TRBV10-3 to TRBJ2-7, with 8 positions matching TRBD1. This CDR3 comprises 15 residues. V gave up 2 bases and J gave up 6 bases; unmatched junction bases: 9. Germline V CDR1 and CDR2: ENHRY, SYGVKD. CDR3 region: CAISEVDREGLEQYF. Here the CDR3 DNA reads TGTGCCATCAGTGAGGTGGACAGGGAAGGTCTCGAGCAGTACTTC.

CDR3: CASSPEGVAYEQYF. The CDR3 DNA sequence: TGTGCCAGCAGCCCCGAAGGGGTTGCCTACGAGCAGTACTTC. The chain carries TRBV11-3 and TRBJ2-7; D possibly corresponds to TRBD1 (5 bases). This CDR3 contains 14 residues. The germline V gene has CDR1 SGHNT and CDR2 YENEEA. With 5 bases removed from V and 2 bases from J, the gap between germline ends came to 13 bases.

V and J are TRBV7-9 and TRBJ1-6; 9 bases match TRBD1. The V segment lost 5 bases and the J segment 4 bases; nucleotides outside the gene matches: 6. Per germline, CDR1 SEHNR and CDR2 FQNEAQ (reference sequence). CDR3 size: 16 residues. CDR3 sequence reads: CASSATGQGYNSPLHF. CDR3 sequence (DNA): TGTGCCAGCAGCGCAACTGGACAGGGGTATAATTCACCCCTCCACTTT.

The chain employs TRBV28 and TRBJ2-7, with no clear D. V was clipped by 6 bases and J by 4 bases, with 13 bases between them. Germline V gene lookup returns CDR1 MDHEN and CDR2 SYDVKM. This CDR3 spans 13 amino acids. The CDR3 DNA reads TGTGCCAGCAGAATTTCTAGTTTGTACGAGCAGTACTTC. This translates into CASRISSLYEQYF.